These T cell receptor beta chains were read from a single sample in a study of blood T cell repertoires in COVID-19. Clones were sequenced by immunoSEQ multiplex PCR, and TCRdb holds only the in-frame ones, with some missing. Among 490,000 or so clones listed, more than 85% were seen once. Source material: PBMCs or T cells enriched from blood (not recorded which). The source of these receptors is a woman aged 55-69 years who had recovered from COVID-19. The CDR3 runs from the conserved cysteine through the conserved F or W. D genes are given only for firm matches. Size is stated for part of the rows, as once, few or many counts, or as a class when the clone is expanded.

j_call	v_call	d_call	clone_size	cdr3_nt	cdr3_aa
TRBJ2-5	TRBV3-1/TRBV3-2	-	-	TGTGCCAGCAGCCAAGGACAGCCCCAGAGGGAGACCCAGTACTTC	CASSQGQPQRETQYF
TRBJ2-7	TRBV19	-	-	TGTGCCAGTAGTATTAAAGGGGGAGCCTACGAGCAGTACTTC	CASSIKGGAYEQYF
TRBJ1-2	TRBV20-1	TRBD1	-	TGCAGTGCTAGTGTTGTGGGACAGGACTATGGCTACACCTTC	CSASVVGQDYGYTF
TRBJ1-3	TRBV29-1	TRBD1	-	TGCAGCGTTAGCCAGGGGGACACCATATATTTT	CSVSQGDTIYF
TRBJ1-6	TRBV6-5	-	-	TGTGCCAGCAGTTGGCGGGGGGCCACCTATAATTCACCCCTCCACTTT	CASSWRGATYNSPLHF
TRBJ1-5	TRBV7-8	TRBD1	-	TGTGCCAGCAGCTTGGCGACAGGGCAGATGATGCAGCCCCAGCATTTT	CASSLATGQMMQPQHF
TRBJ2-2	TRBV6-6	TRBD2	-	TGTGCCAGCAGTTGGCCGGGAGGGGCCGGGGAGCTGTTTTTT	CASSWPGGAGELFF
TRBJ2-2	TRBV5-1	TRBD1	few	TGCGCCAGCAGCCCAATGGGACAGTCCACCGGGGAGCTGTTTTTT	CASSPMGQSTGELFF
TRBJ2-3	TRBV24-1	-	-	TGTGCCACCAGTGATTTTAGCGGCTCCCAACCCTATACGCAGTATTTT	CATSDFSGSQPYTQYF
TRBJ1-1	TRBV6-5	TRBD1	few	TGTGCCAGCAGTTGGGACAGGGTCAGCACTGAAGCTTTCTTT	CASSWDRVSTEAFF
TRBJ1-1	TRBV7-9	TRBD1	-	TGTGCCAGCAGTCCGGGACAGGGAACTGAAGCTTTCTTT	CASSPGQGTEAFF
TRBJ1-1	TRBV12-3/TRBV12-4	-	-	TGTGCCAGCAGTTTTTTTACGGACACTGAAGCTTTCTTT	CASSFFTDTEAFF
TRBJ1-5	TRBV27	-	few	TGTGCGGCCCGGGGAGGCAATCAGCCCCAGCATTTT	CAARGGNQPQHF